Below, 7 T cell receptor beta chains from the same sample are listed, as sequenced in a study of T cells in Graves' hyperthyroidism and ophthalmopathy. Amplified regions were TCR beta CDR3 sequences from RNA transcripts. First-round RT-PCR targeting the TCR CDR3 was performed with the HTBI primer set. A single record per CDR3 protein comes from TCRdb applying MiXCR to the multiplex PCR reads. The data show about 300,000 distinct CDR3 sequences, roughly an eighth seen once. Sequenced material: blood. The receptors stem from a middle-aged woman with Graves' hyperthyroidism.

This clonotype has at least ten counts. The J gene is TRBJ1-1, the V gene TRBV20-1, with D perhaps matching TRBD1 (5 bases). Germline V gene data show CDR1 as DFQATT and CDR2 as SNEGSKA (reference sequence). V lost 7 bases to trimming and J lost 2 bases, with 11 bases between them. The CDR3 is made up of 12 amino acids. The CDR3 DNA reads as TGCAGTGTAGGAGGGACTAACACTGAAGCTTTCTTT. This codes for CSVGGTNTEAFF.

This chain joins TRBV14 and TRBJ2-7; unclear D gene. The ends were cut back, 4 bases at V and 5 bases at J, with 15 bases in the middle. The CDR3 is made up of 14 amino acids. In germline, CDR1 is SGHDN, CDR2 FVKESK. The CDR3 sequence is CASSPLTVGNEQYF. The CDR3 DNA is TGTGCCAGCAGCCCCCTCACAGTTGGGAACGAGCAGTACTTC.

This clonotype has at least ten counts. Here the CDR3 reads CASSWLSSAGTDTQYF. CDR3 bases: TGTGCCAGCAGCTGGTTAAGTTCTGCAGGCACAGATACGCAGTATTTT. This chain joins TRBV28 and TRBJ2-3; D not resolved. The CDR3 loop spans 16 amino acids. V dropped 6 bases and J dropped 1 base, with 17 bases sitting between them. CDR1 is MDHEN and CDR2 is SYDVKM in the germline V gene. Complete variable domain (other parts from reference TRBV28 and TRBJ2-3): DVKVTQSSRYLVKRTGEKVFLECVQDMDHENMFWYRQDPGLGLRLIYFSYDVKMKEKGDIPEGYSVSREKKERFSLILESASTNQTSMYLCASSWLSSAGTDTQYFGPGTRLTVL.

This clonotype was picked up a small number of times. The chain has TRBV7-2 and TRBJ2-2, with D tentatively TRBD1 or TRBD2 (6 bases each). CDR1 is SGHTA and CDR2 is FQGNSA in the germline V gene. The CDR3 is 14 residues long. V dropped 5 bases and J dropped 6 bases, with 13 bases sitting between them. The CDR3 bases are TGTGCCAGCAGCCCCTCGGGGGCGTCCGGGGAGCTGTTTTTT. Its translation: CASSPSGASGELFF.

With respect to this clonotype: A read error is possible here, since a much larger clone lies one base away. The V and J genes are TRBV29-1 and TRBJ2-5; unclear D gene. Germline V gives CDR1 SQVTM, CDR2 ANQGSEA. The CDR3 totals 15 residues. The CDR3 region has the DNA TGCAGCGCTGAATTCGTCGGCGATGTACAAGAGACCCAGTACTTC. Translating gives CSAEFVGDVQETQYF. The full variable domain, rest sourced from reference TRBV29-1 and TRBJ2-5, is SAVISQKPSRDICQRGTSLTIQCQVDSQVTMMFWYRQQPGQSLTLIATANQGSEATYESGFVIDKFPISRPNLTFSTLTVSNMSPEDSSIYLCSAEFVGDVQETQYFGPGTRLLVL.

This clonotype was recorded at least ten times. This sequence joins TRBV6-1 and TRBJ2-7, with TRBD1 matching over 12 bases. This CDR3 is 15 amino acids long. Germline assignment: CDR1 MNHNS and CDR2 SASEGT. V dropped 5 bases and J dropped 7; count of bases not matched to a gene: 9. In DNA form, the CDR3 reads TGTGCCAGCAGTCTCCCGGGACAGGGGGCGTTGGAGCAGTACTTC. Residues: CASSLPGQGALEQYF.

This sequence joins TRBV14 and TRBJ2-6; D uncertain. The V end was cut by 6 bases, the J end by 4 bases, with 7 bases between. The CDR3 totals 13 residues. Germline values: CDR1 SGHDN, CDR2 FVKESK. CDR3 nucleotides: TGTGCCAGCAGGCCCGGGGGGGCCAACGTCCTGACTTTC. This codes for CASRPGGANVLTF.